The rows below give T cell receptor beta chains drawn from one sample of a study of T-cell reconstitution after alpha-beta-depleted transplantation in children. TCRdb re-called the PCR reads with MiXCR, one entry per CDR3 protein. Of 700,000 or so distinct CDR3 sequences in the sample, under 15% were seen once. The specimen comprised PBMCs, sampled before TCRalphabeta/CD19-depleted stem cell transplant. The source is a girl aged 2 to 10 with congenital amegakaryocytic thrombocytopenia, due to receive a stem cell transplant. Both conserved end residues are part of each CDR3.

j_call	v_call	cdr3_aa
TRBJ2-7	TRBV12-3/TRBV12-4	CASSLALAGHQYF
TRBJ1-6	TRBV16	CASSQSGQGGSPLHF
TRBJ2-7	TRBV5-6	CASSLGTSGTLF
TRBJ1-1	TRBV6-1	CASSEAWRPNTEAFF
TRBJ2-1	TRBV24-1	CATSDATSSYNEQFF
TRBJ2-6	TRBV28	CASSPFNSGANVLTF
TRBJ2-1	TRBV7-6	CASSWDDRNNEQFF
TRBJ1-5	TRBV2	CASLGPADGQPQHF
TRBJ1-5	TRBV5-5	CASSLGGTKRNQPQHF
TRBJ2-1	TRBV21-1	CASSSRLAGRGGHGNEQFF
TRBJ2-7	TRBV20-1	CSARDDRREINEQYF
TRBJ1-1	TRBV10-3	CAINSGSGTEAFF
TRBJ1-3	TRBV20-1	CSARRASGNTIYF
TRBJ2-1	TRBV3-1	CASSQARVSINNEQFF
TRBJ2-7	TRBV7-9	CASSSPGLEYEQYF
TRBJ2-3	TRBV7-9	CACELVPDTQYF
TRBJ2-1	TRBV7-6	CASSPRWTSRYNEQFF
TRBJ2-1	TRBV20-1	CSAGPPQGRFF
TRBJ2-3	TRBV7-9	CASSLAGVTDTQYF
TRBJ1-1	TRBV19	CASSIWNMNTEAFF
TRBJ2-5	TRBV19	CASSSDSGETQYF
TRBJ2-2	TRBV5-1	CASSLRTGDPGELFF
TRBJ2-5	TRBV7-9	CASSFGTDGTQYF
TRBJ1-1	TRBV7-9	CASSGPGVENTEAFF
TRBJ2-2	TRBV5-1	CASSLEPLGTGELFF
TRBJ2-1	TRBV29-1	CSVGGSPLKTQFF
TRBJ2-1	TRBV5-1	CASSATGVTYNEQFF
TRBJ2-5	TRBV19	CASSEWDREETQYF
TRBJ1-6	TRBV10-3	CAISSSDSPLHF
TRBJ2-3	TRBV7-9	CASSTRGDTQYF
TRBJ2-1	TRBV27	CASSFSPGQGFHNEQFF
TRBJ1-2	TRBV7-9	CASSPTEKLNYGYTF
TRBJ1-6	TRBV7-9	CASSSSTGGFANSPLHF
TRBJ1-4	TRBV12-3/TRBV12-4	CASSFGQGATNEKLFF
TRBJ2-1	TRBV6-5	CASSSDSLVYNEQFF
TRBJ1-5	TRBV12-3/TRBV12-4	CASSTTGTSQPQHF
TRBJ2-2	TRBV7-2	CASNTFGARAGGELFF
TRBJ1-1	TRBV20-1	CSARVWGKSNTEAFF
TRBJ2-1	TRBV20-1	CSARDTLSYNEQFF
TRBJ2-1	TRBV7-9	CASSLVPGRANEQFF
TRBJ2-1	TRBV12-3/TRBV12-4	CASSPSGRLVNEQFF
TRBJ2-1	TRBV5-1	CASSLGYRENEQFF